This T cell receptor beta chain was obtained from a study of patients and donors after allogeneic stem cell transplantation. The CDR3 is made up of 15 amino acids. V gave up 4 bases and J gave up 2 bases, with 14 bases separating them. Germline assignment: CDR1 LGHDT and CDR2 YNNKEL (reference sequence). MiXCR, applied by TCRdb to the RT-PCR reads, yields one record per CDR3 protein. The data show about 410,000 distinct CDR3 sequences, 16% seen once. The sequence derives from a human donor who was either an allogeneic HSCT recipient or a stem cell or donor lymphocyte infusion donor (not recorded which). It is not recorded whose cells these are; they may come from a transplant donor. V and J are TRBV3-1 and TRBJ1-2; D might be TRBD1 (5 bases). Sequencing was carried out using blood, either unsorted or a sorted T cell fraction (not recorded which). In nucleotides, the CDR3 is TGTGCCAGCAGCCCCCTGACAGCGGCAAACTATGGCTACACCTTC. Translated, it gives CASSPLTAANYGYTF.